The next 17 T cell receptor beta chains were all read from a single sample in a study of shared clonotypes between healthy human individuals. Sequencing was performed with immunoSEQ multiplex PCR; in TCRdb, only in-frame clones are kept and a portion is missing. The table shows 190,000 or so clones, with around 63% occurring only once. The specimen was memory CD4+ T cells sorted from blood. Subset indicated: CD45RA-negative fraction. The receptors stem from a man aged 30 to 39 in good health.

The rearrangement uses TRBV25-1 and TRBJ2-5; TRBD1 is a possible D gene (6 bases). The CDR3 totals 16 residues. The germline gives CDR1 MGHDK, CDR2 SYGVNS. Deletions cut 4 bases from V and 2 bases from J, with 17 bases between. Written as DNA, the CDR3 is TGTGCCAGCAGTGGAAACCGGGACACCCCTCAAGAGACCCAGTACTTC. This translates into CASSGNRDTPQETQYF.

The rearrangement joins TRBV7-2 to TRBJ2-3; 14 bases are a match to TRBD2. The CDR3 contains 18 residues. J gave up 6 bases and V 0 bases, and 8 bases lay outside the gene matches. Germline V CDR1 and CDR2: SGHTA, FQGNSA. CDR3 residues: CASSLARLTSGRADTQYF. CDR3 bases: TGTGCCAGCAGCTTAGCGCGACTGACTAGCGGGAGGGCGGATACGCAGTATTTT.

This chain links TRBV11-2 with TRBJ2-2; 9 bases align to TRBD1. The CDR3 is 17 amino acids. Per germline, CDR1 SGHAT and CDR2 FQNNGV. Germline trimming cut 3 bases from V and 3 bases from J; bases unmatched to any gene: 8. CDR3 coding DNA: TGTGCCAGCAGCTTCCACAGGGGGCGCATAGACACCGGGGAGCTGTTTTTT. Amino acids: CASSFHRGRIDTGELFF.

CDR3 residues: CASSDGAGRETQYF. For the CDR3, the DNA is TGTGCCAGCAGTGATGGGGCCGGGAGGGAGACCCAGTACTTC. V and J are TRBV2 and TRBJ2-5, with TRBD2 identical over 7 bases. Germline CDR1 and CDR2: SNHLY and FYNNEI. The CDR3 is 14 residues long. The ends lost 3 bases at V and 5 bases at J; junction bases unmatched: 6.

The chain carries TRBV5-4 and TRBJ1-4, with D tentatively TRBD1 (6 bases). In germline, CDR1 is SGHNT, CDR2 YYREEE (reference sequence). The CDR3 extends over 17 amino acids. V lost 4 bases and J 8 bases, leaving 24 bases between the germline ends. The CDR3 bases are TGTGCCAGCAGCCCCCAGGCGGGGAGCAGGGGAAACGAAAAACTGTTTTTT. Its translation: CASSPQAGSRGNEKLFF. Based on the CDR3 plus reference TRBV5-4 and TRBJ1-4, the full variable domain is ETGVTQSPTHLIKTRGQQVTLRCSSQSGHNTVSWYQQALGQGPQFIFQYYREEENGRGNFPPRFSGLQFPNYSSELNVNALELDDSALYLCASSPQAGSRGNEKLFFGSGTQLSVL.

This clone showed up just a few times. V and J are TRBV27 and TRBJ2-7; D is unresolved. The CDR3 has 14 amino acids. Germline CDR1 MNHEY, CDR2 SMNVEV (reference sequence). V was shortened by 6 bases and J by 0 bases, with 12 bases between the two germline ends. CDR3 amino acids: CASSLRRTSYEQYF. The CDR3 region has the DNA TGTGCCAGCAGCCTCCGGCGGACCTCCTACGAGCAGTACTTC.

In nucleotides, the CDR3 is TGTGCCAGCAGCTTAGGGTTAGGCACTCATAGCAATCAGCCCCAGCATTTT. Encoded protein: CASSLGLGTHSNQPQHF. The chain uses TRBV7-9 and TRBJ1-5, with D unclear. This CDR3 comprises 17 residues. Trimming took off 1 base at V and 0 bases at J, with 13 bases between the two ends. CDR1 and CDR2 (germline): SEHNR, FQNEAQ (reference sequence).

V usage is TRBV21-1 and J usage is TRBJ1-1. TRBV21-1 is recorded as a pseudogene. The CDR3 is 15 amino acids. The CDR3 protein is CAIPRSPPGGTEAFF. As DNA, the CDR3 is TGTGCCATTCCGAGAAGTCCGCCGGGGGGCACTGAAGCTTTCTTT.

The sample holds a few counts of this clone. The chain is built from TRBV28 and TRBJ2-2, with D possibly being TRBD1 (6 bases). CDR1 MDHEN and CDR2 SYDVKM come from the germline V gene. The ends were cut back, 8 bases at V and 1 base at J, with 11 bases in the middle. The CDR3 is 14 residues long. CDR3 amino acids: CASLPGQNTGELFF. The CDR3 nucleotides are TGTGCCAGCTTACCGGGACAGAACACCGGGGAGCTGTTTTTT.

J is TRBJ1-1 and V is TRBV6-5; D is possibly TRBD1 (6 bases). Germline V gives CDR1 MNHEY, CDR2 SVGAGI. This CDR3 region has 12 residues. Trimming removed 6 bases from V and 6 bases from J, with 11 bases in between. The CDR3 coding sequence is TGTGCCAGCAGGAGGGGGGGGGCTGAAGCTTTCTTT. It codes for CASRRGGAEAFF.

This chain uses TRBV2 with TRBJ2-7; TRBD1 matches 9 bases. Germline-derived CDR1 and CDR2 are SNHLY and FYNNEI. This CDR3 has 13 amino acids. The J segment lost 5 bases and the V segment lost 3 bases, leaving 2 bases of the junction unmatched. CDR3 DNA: TGTGCCAGCAGTGAGGACAGGGGAAACGAGCAGTACTTC. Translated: CASSEDRGNEQYF.

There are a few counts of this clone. The CDR3 loop is CASSLGPNQPQHF. Here the CDR3 DNA reads TGTGCCAGCAGCTTGGGACCGAATCAGCCCCAGCATTTT. The chain uses TRBV7-3 and TRBJ1-5, with D possibly being TRBD1 (5 bases). CDR3 length: 13 residues. CDR1 and CDR2 from the germline V gene are SGHTA and FQGTGA. V lost 3 bases to trimming and J lost 4 bases, with 7 bases between them.

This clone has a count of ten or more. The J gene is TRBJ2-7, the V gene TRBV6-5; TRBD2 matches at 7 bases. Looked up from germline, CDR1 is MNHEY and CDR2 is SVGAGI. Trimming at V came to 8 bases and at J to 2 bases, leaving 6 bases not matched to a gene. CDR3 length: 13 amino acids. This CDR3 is CASLRREPYEQYF. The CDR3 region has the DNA TGTGCCAGCCTTCGGCGGGAGCCCTACGAGCAGTACTTC.

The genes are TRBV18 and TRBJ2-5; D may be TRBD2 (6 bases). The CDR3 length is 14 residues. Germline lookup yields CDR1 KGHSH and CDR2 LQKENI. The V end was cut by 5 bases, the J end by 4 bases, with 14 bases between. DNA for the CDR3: TGTGCCAGCTCAGAGACTAGGATCGGAGAGACCCAGTACTTC. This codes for CASSETRIGETQYF.

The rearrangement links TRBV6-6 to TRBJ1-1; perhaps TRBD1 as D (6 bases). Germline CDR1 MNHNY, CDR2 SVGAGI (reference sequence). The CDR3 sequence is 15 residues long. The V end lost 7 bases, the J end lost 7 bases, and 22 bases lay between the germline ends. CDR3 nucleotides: TGTGCCAGCACCAATACCGCCCGGGACACCAATGAAGCTTTCTTT. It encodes CASTNTARDTNEAFF.

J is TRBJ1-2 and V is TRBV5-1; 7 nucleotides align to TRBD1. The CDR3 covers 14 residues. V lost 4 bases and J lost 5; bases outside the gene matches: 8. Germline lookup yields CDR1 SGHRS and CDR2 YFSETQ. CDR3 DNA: TGCGCCAGCAGCCCCACTGGACAGGTGTATGGCTACACCTTC. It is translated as CASSPTGQVYGYTF.

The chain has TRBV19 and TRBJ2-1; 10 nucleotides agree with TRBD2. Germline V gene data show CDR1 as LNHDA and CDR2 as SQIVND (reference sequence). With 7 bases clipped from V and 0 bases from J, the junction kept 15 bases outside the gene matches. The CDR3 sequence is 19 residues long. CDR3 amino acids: CASKRGGVATRSSYNEQFF. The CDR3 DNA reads TGTGCCAGTAAGCGGGGGGGCGTCGCCACGAGGAGCTCCTACAATGAGCAGTTCTTC.